This T cell receptor (beta chain) came from a study of T cell changes during pregnancy in multiple sclerosis. J was trimmed by 4 bases and V by 4 bases; bases with no gene match: 5. This CDR3 contains 13 residues. CDR1 and CDR2 (germline): GTSNPN, SVGIG (reference sequence). TCRdb's copy holds only in-frame clones and misses some; the assay was immunoSEQ multiplex PCR. The profile shows tens of thousands of clones, 94% of them singletons. This receptor was identified in a female donor with multiple sclerosis, enrolled in a pregnancy study. The chain couples TRBV30 to TRBJ2-7; the match to TRBD1 covers 9 bases. The sample in question was peripheral blood, obtained in the third trimester of pregnancy. The CDR3 DNA reads TGTGCCTGGATCGGACAGGGGAGGTACGAGCAGTACTTC. It codes for CAWIGQGRYEQYF. Based on the CDR3 plus reference TRBV30 and TRBJ2-7, the full variable domain is SQTIHQWPATLVQPVGSPLSLECTVEGTSNPNLYWYRQAAGRGLQLLFYSVGIGQISSEVPQNLSASRPQDRQFILSSKKLLLSDSGFYLCAWIGQGRYEQYFGPGTRLTVT.